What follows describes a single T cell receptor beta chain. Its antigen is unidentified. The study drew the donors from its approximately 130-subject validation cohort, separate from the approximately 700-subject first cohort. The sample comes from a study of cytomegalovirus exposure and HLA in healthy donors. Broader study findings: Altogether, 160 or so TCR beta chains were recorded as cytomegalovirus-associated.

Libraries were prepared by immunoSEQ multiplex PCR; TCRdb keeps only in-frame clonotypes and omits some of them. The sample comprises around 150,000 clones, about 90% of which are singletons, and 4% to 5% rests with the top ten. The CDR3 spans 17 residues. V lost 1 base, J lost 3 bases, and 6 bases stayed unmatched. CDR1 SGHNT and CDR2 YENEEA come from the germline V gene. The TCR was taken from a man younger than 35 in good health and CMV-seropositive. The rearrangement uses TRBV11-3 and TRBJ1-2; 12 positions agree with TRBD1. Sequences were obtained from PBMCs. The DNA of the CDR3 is TGTGCCAGCAGCTTAGGGGGGACAGGGGGCTTCGACTATGGCTACACCTTC. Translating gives CASSLGGTGGFDYGYTF.